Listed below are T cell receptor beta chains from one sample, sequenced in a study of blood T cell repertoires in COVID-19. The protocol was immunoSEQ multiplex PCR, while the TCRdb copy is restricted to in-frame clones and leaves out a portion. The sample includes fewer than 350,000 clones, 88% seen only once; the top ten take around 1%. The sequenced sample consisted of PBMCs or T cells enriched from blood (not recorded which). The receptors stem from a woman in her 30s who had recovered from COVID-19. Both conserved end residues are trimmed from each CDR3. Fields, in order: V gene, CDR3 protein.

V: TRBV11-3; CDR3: ASSWSPGHNITRTYEQY
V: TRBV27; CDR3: ASSFFAGGPGETQY
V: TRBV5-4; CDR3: ASSLPARNEQY
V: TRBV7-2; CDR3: ASSTQGIEGYT
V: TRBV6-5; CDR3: ASSYSTGTYGYT
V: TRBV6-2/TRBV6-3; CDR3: ASSSPRTGQETQY
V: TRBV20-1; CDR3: SAPPSEQY
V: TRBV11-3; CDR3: ASSLMGRSSSGNTIY
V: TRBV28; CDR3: ASRIGVTYEQY
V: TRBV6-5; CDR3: ASRPGLVYEQY
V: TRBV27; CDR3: ATSGQLAYEQY
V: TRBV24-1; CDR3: ATTGGGYNEQF
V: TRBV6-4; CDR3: ASSRTGSTGELF
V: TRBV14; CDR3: ASSLDRVGEQF
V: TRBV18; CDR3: ASSVAGGPGDTQY
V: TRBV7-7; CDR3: ASSLGTSGTGELF
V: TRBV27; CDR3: ASSSGYTDTQY
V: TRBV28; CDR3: ASSFFEGVMETQY
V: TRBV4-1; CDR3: ASSQLFGFIYGYT
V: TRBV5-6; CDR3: ASSQGGNSPLH
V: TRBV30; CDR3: AFRDRAAEAF
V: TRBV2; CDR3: ASRSGSRETQY
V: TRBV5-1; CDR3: ASSSRDRSPYGYT
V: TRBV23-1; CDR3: ASTPTERKESYNEQF
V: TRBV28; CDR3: ASTSPGTSTDTQY
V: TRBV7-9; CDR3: ASSPQSEQY
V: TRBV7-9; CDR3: ASSLTVTATNEKLF
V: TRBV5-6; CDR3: ASISRGSSYNEQF
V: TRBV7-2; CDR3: ASSLVGVLRGVSYEQY
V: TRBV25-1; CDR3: ASSEIVGQGALNYEQY
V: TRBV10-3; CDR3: AISESEDNEQF
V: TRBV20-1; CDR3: SASVLAQLSGNTIY
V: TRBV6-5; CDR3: ASSPGQGFTEAF
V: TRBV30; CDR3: AWIPPQGGRYEQY
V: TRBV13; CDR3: ASSFPSGTEAF
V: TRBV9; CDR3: ASSVGTGRVADTQY
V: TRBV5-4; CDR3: ASSPSGRSSSEQY
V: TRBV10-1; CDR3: ASHRRLAGSTGELF
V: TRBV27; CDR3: ASSLSGGRQPQH
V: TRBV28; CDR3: ASSLGVVRPMNTEAF
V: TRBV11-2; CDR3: ASSLAFGKAAF
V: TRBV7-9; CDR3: ASSFGSLNEKLF
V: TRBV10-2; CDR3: ASAETGENTEAF
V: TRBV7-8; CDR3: ASSLVLTGANTEAF
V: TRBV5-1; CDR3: ASSLKGARGETQY
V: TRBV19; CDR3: ASKRGGSGNTIY
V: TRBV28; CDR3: ASSFGGTGVGDTIY
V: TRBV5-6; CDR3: ASSFRQGADTGELF